These 28 T cell receptor beta chains originate from one sample sequenced in a study of cytomegalovirus exposure and HLA in healthy donors. The PCR made use of 60 Vbeta and 13 Jbeta primers. Profiled with immunoSEQ multiplex PCR; TCRdb holds only in-frame clones, not every one. In the table there are over 130,000 clones, approximately 83% of which are singletons. Input material: PBMCs. The receptor source for this set is a male donor in good health and CMV-seronegative.

The chain recombines TRBV11-1 with TRBJ2-1; possible D gene TRBD1, 7 bases. The CDR3 runs to 12 residues. The germline gives CDR1 SGHAT, CDR2 FQDESV (reference sequence). Trimming cost V 5 bases and J 10 bases, with 12 bases left between them. The CDR3 reads CASSQGGGEQFF. CDR3 DNA sequence: TGTGCCAGCAGCCAGGGGGGCGGGGAGCAGTTCTTC.

This clone is a singleton in its sample. This chain connects TRBV4-3 to TRBJ2-2, with TRBD1 identical over 7 bases. Germline CDR1 is LGHNA and CDR2 is YSLEER. With 3 bases clipped from V and 4 bases from J, the junction kept 11 bases outside the gene matches. The CDR3 extends over 17 amino acids. CDR3 in DNA: TGCGCCAGCAGCCATCTCACAGGGGATAAAGGCACCGGGGAGCTGTTTTTT. Translation gives CASSHLTGDKGTGELFF.

The rearrangement links TRBV7-9 to TRBJ2-5, with D hard to call. V was clipped by 5 bases and J by 5 bases, with 9 bases between them. Germline values: CDR1 SEHNR, CDR2 FQNEAQ (reference sequence). This CDR3 comprises 12 residues. CDR3 in amino acids: CASSIGRETQYF. The CDR3 DNA follows: TGTGCCAGCAGCATAGGCAGGGAGACCCAGTACTTC.

V gene TRBV6-4 combines with J gene TRBJ2-1; 11 nucleotides match TRBD2. The CDR3 has 18 residues. J lost 5 bases, V lost 7 bases, and 16 bases had no gene match. The germline CDR1 and CDR2 sequences are MRHNA and SNTAGT. The CDR3 coding sequence is TGTGCCAGCATCTGGCCAGGGGAATTACTAGCGGGAGACAATGAGCAGTTCTTC. It translates to CASIWPGELLAGDNEQFF.

The J gene is TRBJ2-4, the V gene TRBV10-2; no reliable D call. Germline V gene sequence: CDR1 WSHSY, CDR2 SAAADI. The CDR3 extends over 13 amino acids. V gave up 5 bases and J gave up 4 bases, with 9 bases separating them. The CDR3 nucleotides read TGCGCCAGCAGTCTAGGAACTAAAAACATTCAGTACTTC. The encoded protein is CASSLGTKNIQYF.

This chain joins TRBV13 and TRBJ2-5, with TRBD2 identical over 14 bases. J gave up 3 bases and V 5 bases, and 11 bases lay outside the gene matches. The CDR3 consists of 18 residues. The germline V gene has CDR1 PRHDT and CDR2 FYEKMQ (reference sequence). In DNA, the CDR3 is TGTGCCAGCAGCCCGACTGGGACTAGCGGGAGATTTGAAGAGACCCAGTACTTC. This codes for CASSPTGTSGRFEETQYF.

The chain recombines TRBV5-5 with TRBJ2-6, with D unclear. The CDR3 is 19 residues long. Germline CDR1 reads SGHKS; CDR2 reads YYEKEE (reference sequence). Deletions cut 1 base from V and 1 base from J, with 18 bases between. The chain's CDR3 is CASSLYMGRYLSGANVLTF. The CDR3 DNA reads TGTGCCAGCAGCTTGTACATGGGCCGTTACTTGTCTGGGGCCAACGTCCTGACTTTC.

This chain joins TRBV10-1 and TRBJ2-1, with TRBD1 matching over 12 bases. The CDR3 sequence is 13 residues long. V lost 6 bases to trimming and J lost 7 bases; unmatched junction nucleotides: 1. CDR1 is WNHNN and CDR2 is SYGVQD in the germline V gene (reference sequence). The CDR3 DNA is TGCGCCAGCAGGGGACAGGGGGCGAATGAGCAGTTCTTC. Translating it yields CASRGQGANEQFF.

The J gene is TRBJ1-5, the V gene TRBV6-1; perhaps TRBD1 as D (5 bases). The CDR3 totals 15 residues. Germline loops: CDR1 MNHNS, CDR2 SASEGT. The germline V and J ends were trimmed by 6 bases and 2 bases, with 14 bases remaining between them. CDR3: CASSNTGFRNQPQHF. The CDR3, as DNA: TGTGCCAGCAGCAACACAGGATTCCGCAATCAGCCCCAGCATTTT.

This sequence joins TRBV19 and TRBJ2-3, with 12 nucleotides matching TRBD2. This CDR3 is 16 amino acids long. V gave up 6 bases and J gave up 6 bases; unmatched junction bases: 10. The germline V gene encodes CDR1 LNHDA and CDR2 SQIVND (reference sequence). The CDR3 loop is CASRTSGRTPPDTQYF. The CDR3 nucleotides are TGTGCCAGTAGAACTAGCGGGAGGACCCCCCCGGATACGCAGTATTTT.

The chain combines TRBV9 with TRBJ2-1; TRBD2 matches 7 bases. Germline lookup yields CDR1 SGDLS and CDR2 YYNGEE. This CDR3 comprises 15 residues. V dropped 0 bases and J dropped 10; count of bases not matched to a gene: 10. The CDR3 loop is CASSVDGGSGREQFF. CDR3 coding DNA: TGTGCCAGCAGCGTAGATGGCGGGAGTGGTAGGGAGCAGTTCTTC.

The chain employs TRBV30 and TRBJ2-5; D perhaps matches TRBD2 (6 bases). The ends were cut back, 5 bases at V and 2 bases at J, with 6 bases in the middle. Per germline, CDR1 GTSNPN and CDR2 SVGIG (reference sequence). The CDR3 is made up of 11 amino acids. This chain's CDR3 is CAWGTQETQYF. CDR3 sequence (DNA): TGTGCCTGGGGGACTCAAGAGACCCAGTACTTC.

The CDR3 DNA reads TGTGCCAGCAGCCGGACAGGGGAACAAGAGACCCAGTACTTC. Encoded protein: CASSRTGEQETQYF. The rearrangement uses TRBV6-5 and TRBJ2-5; 9 bases map to TRBD1. Germline V gives CDR1 MNHEY, CDR2 SVGAGI. The V gene end was trimmed by 6 bases and the J gene end by 2 bases; junction bases not matched to a gene: 4. The CDR3 is made up of 14 amino acids.

The chain's CDR3 is CASRWEGGDEQFF. CDR3 coding DNA: TGTGCCAGCAGGTGGGAAGGGGGCGATGAGCAGTTCTTC. The genes are TRBV5-4 and TRBJ2-1; 7 nucleotides agree with TRBD1. V was pared by 5 bases and J by 8 bases, with 7 bases of the junction left unmatched. The germline V gene encodes CDR1 SGHNT and CDR2 YYREEE (reference sequence). This CDR3 contains 13 residues.

This rearrangement joins TRBV28 to TRBJ2-7; D call uncertain. Germline lookup yields CDR1 MDHEN and CDR2 SYDVKM. This CDR3 spans 12 amino acids. V was trimmed by 5 bases and J by 7 bases, leaving 12 bases between them. CDR3 loop: CASSAAYPEQYF. The DNA of the CDR3 is TGTGCCAGCAGTGCGGCCTACCCTGAGCAGTACTTC.

The gene calls are TRBV10-3 and TRBJ2-1, with TRBD2 identical over 9 bases. Germline V lookup: CDR1 ENHRY, CDR2 SYGVKD. The CDR3 consists of 15 residues. The V gene end was trimmed by 3 bases and the J gene end by 7 bases; junction bases not matched to a gene: 7. The CDR3 bases are TGTGCCATCAGTGATGTAGCGGGAGTCAGTAATGAGCAGTTCTTC. Translated, it gives CAISDVAGVSNEQFF.

A few counts support this clone. This chain joins TRBV20-1 and TRBJ2-7; TRBD2 is a possible D gene (5 bases). Germline CDR1 DFQATT, CDR2 SNEGSKA (reference sequence). CDR3 length: 11 residues. V dropped 7 bases and J dropped 3 bases, with 10 bases sitting between them. DNA of the CDR3: TGCAGTGTAGACTACCGCTACGAGCAGTACTTC. Its protein product is CSVDYRYEQYF.

The chain links TRBV2 to TRBJ1-4; D is unresolved. Trimming shortened V by 2 bases and J by 4 bases, and 14 bases separated the two germline ends. The germline CDR1 and CDR2 sequences are SNHLY and FYNNEI. The CDR3 length is 16 residues. CDR3 sequence reads: CASSETEISVNEKLFF. As DNA, the CDR3 is TGTGCCAGCAGTGAAACGGAGATAAGCGTTAATGAAAAACTGTTTTTT.

The chain joins TRBV7-2 to TRBJ1-4, with D perhaps TRBD1 (5 bases). Germline CDR1 and CDR2: SGHTA and FQGNSA. V dropped 2 bases and J dropped 0 bases, with 13 bases sitting between them. This CDR3 is built from 17 residues. The CDR3 loop is CASSLIGRGPTNEKLFF. CDR3 coding DNA: TGTGCCAGCAGCTTAATCGGGAGGGGACCAACTAATGAAAAACTGTTTTTT.

V is TRBV15 and J is TRBJ2-3; 7 bases align to TRBD2. The CDR3 has 14 amino acids. Per the germline V gene, CDR1 is LNHNV and CDR2 is YYDKDF (reference sequence). The J segment lost 3 bases and the V segment lost 11 bases, leaving 11 bases of the junction unmatched. Here the CDR3 reads CAAAGEGRTDTQYF. The CDR3, as DNA: TGTGCCGCGGCTGGGGAGGGGAGAACAGATACGCAGTATTTT. The variable domain in full, completed from reference TRBV15 and TRBJ2-3, reads DAMVIQNPRYQVTQFGKPVTLSCSQTLNHNVMYWYQQKSSQAPKLLFHYYDKDFNNEADTPDNFQSRRPNTSFCFLDIRSPGLGDTAMYLCAAAGEGRTDTQYFGPGTRLTVL.

This clone is labeled as medium-sized. The chain joins TRBV6-1 to TRBJ2-7, with D possibly being TRBD2 (5 bases). The CDR3 is 15 residues long. CDR1 and CDR2 from the germline V gene are MNHNS and SASEGT. The V end was cut by 0 bases, the J end by 3 bases, with 12 bases between. The CDR3, as DNA: TGTGCCAGCAGTGAAGCGTCGGGATCTGTCTACGAGCAGTACTTC. Translation gives CASSEASGSVYEQYF.

This chain's CDR3 is CASNDSGDYGYTF. The CDR3 bases are TGTGCCAGCAACGACAGTGGAGACTATGGCTACACCTTC. This chain joins TRBV7-3 and TRBJ1-2; a weak D match, TRBD1 (5 bases). Deletions cut 7 bases from V and 3 bases from J, with 12 bases between. The CDR3 runs to 13 residues. Per the germline V gene, CDR1 is SGHTA and CDR2 is FQGTGA.

This clone was counted a single time. J is TRBJ2-1 and V is TRBV2, with D unresolved. This CDR3 comprises 16 residues. Trimming took 3 bases from V and 4 from J, leaving 16 bases between them. Germline CDR1 is SNHLY and CDR2 is FYNNEI. The CDR3, as DNA: TGTGCCAGCAGTGATCTTGACTCGCCAAAATACAATGAGCAGTTCTTC. This gives the protein CASSDLDSPKYNEQFF.

DNA of the CDR3: TGTGCCAGCAGCTTAGGTGGGACTAGCGGGCTCAATGAGCAGTTCTTC. Amino acid sequence: CASSLGGTSGLNEQFF. The rearrangement uses TRBV7-2 and TRBJ2-1, with 12 bases aligning to TRBD2. The germline V gene has CDR1 SGHTA and CDR2 FQGNSA. The junction had 4 bases not matched to a gene; V was cut back by 1 base and J by 6 bases. The CDR3 has 16 amino acids.

The chain has TRBV6-5 and TRBJ2-3, with D possibly TRBD2 on 6 matching bases. In germline, CDR1 is MNHEY, CDR2 SVGAGI. V lost 5 bases, J lost 6 bases, and 18 bases lay in between. The CDR3 has 15 residues. CDR3 protein: CASSGTGLGGDTQYF. In DNA, the CDR3 is TGTGCCAGCAGTGGAACAGGCCTTGGGGGGGATACGCAGTATTTT.

The chain recombines TRBV10-3 with TRBJ1-5; the match to TRBD1 covers 10 bases. The CDR3 has 12 residues. The germline V gene has CDR1 ENHRY and CDR2 SYGVKD. V shed 10 bases and J 5 bases; nucleotides not matched to a gene: 2. The CDR3 DNA reads as TGTGCCACCGGGACAGGGGATCAGCCCCAGCATTTT. Its protein is CATGTGDQPQHF.

V gene TRBV7-8 combines with J gene TRBJ2-3; 10 bases are a match to TRBD2. Trimming at V came to 6 bases and at J to 5 bases, leaving 11 bases not matched to a gene. This CDR3 has 16 residues. Germline CDR1 SGHVS, CDR2 FQNEAQ. DNA of the CDR3: TGTGCCAGCAGACATAAGCGGGAGGGCCTGAGAGATACGCAGTATTTT. This sequence encodes CASRHKREGLRDTQYF.

J is TRBJ2-1 and V is TRBV27; D remains ambiguous. The CDR3 runs 13 residues. Germline V gene data show CDR1 as MNHEY and CDR2 as SMNVEV (reference sequence). V dropped 8 bases and J dropped 5 bases, with 13 bases sitting between them. CDR3 bases: TGTGCCAGCCGAGAGATTTCAAACAATGAGCAGTTCTTC. This translates into CASREISNNEQFF.